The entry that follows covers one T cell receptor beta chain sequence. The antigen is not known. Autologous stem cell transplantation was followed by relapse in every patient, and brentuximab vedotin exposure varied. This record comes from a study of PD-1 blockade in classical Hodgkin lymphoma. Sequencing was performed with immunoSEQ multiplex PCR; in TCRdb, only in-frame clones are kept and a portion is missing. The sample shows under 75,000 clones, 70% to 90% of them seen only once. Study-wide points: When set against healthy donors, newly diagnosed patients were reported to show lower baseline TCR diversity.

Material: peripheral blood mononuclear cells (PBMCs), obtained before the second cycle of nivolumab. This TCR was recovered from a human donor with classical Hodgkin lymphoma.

This CDR3 reads CASSLAQFYNEQFF. The CDR3 DNA is TGCGCCAGCAGCTTGGCACAGTTCTACAATGAGCAGTTCTTC. The rearrangement links TRBV5-1 to TRBJ2-1; no clear D. Germline V gene lookup returns CDR1 SGHRS and CDR2 YFSETQ. The CDR3 is made up of 14 amino acids. Trimming removed 0 bases at V and 3 bases at J, with 7 bases between.